This TCR beta chain was documented in a study of graft-versus-host responses after intestinal transplantation. Overall study: The study gave all recipients anti-thymocyte globulin induction, then tacrolimus and steroids for about 3 years. Overall study results and limits: Among recipient marrow samples, GvH clones were found; some appeared first in ileum or blood.

Of note for this clone: What it recognizes is unknown.

Germline V gene lookup returns CDR1 MDHEN and CDR2 SYDVKM. The CDR3 length is 14 residues. V was pared by 6 bases and J by 2 bases, with 11 bases between. Here immunoSEQ multiplex PCR was the method, and the copy in TCRdb shows in-frame clones only, minus some. The sample contains about 15,000 clones, roughly 86% of which appear only once. The posterior iliac crest or another site supplied bone marrow after transplant. The TCR originated in a human patient who received an intestinal transplant, so some T cells may come from the graft donor. The sample here was bone marrow, taken nearly 130 days after intestinal transplantation. This chain connects TRBV28 to TRBJ1-3, with a tentative D call TRBD1 (5 bases). The CDR3: CASSRMGPGNTIYF. CDR3 DNA sequence: TGTGCCAGCAGCCGCATGGGGCCTGGAAACACCATATATTTT.